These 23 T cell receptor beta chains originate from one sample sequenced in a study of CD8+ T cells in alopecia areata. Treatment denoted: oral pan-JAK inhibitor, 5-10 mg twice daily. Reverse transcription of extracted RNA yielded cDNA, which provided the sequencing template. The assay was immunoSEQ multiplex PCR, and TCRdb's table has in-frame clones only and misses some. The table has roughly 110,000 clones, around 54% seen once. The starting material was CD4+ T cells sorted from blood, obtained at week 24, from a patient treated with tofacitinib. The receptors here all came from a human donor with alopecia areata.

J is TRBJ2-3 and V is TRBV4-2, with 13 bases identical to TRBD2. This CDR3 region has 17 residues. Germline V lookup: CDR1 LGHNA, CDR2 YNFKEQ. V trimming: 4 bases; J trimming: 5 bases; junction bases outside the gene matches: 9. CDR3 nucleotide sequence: TGTGCCAGCAGCCCCAAGACTAGCGGGGGGCTACGAGATACGCAGTATTTT. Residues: CASSPKTSGGLRDTQYF.

CDR3 DNA: TGTGCCAGCTCACCACCCGGGGGGGCCTACGAGCAGTACTTC. Translation gives CASSPPGGAYEQYF. The J gene is TRBJ2-7, the V gene TRBV18; TRBD2 agrees at 8 bases. The CDR3 runs to 14 residues. V was pared by 0 bases and J by 2 bases, with 0 bases of the junction left unmatched. CDR1 is KGHSH, CDR2 LQKENI, per germline.

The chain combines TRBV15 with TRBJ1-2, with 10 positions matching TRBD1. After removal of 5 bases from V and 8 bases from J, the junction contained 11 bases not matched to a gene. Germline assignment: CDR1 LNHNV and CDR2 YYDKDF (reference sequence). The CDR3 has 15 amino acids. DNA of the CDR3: TGTGCCACCAGCTTTTTTTCCGGGACAGGGGAGGGCTACACCTTC. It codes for CATSFFSGTGEGYTF. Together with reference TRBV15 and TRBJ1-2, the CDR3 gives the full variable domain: DAMVIQNPRYQVTQFGKPVTLSCSQTLNHNVMYWYQQKSSQAPKLLFHYYDKDFNNEADTPDNFQSRRPNTSFCFLDIRSPGLGDTAMYLCATSFFSGTGEGYTFGSGTRLTVV.

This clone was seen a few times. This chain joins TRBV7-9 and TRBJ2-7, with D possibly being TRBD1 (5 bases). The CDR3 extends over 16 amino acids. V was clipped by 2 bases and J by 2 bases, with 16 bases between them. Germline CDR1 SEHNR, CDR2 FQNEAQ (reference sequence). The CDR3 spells CASSLRGWAGTYEQYF. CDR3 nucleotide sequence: TGTGCCAGCAGCTTAAGAGGTTGGGCAGGGACCTACGAGCAGTACTTC.

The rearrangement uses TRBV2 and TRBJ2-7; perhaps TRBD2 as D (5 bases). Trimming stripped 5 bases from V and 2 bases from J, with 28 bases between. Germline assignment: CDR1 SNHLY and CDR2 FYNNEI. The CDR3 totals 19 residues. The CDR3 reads CASSLEGFWFGRRPYEQYF. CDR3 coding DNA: TGTGCCAGCAGTTTAGAGGGTTTTTGGTTTGGCAGGCGCCCCTACGAGCAGTACTTC.

Here the CDR3 reads CASSPGGRAPYEQYF. As DNA, the CDR3 is TGTGCCAGCAGCCCCGGGGGCAGGGCTCCCTACGAGCAGTACTTC. V is TRBV9 and J is TRBJ2-7, with D possibly called TRBD1 or TRBD2 (6 bases each). The CDR3 has 15 amino acids. V was pared by 4 bases and J by 2 bases, with 16 bases between. The germline gives CDR1 SGDLS, CDR2 YYNGEE.

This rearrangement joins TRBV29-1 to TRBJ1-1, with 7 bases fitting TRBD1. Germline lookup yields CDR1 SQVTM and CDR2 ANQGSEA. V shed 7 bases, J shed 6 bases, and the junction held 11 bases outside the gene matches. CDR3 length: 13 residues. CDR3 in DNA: TGCAGCGCCACCAAGACAGGGTCCTCTGAAGCTTTCTTT. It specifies CSATKTGSSEAFF.

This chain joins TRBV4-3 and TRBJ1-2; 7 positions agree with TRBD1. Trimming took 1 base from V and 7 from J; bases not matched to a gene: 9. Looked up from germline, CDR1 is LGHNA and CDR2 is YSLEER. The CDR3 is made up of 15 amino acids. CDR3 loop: CASSQGDRVSGGYTF. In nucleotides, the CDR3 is TGCGCCAGCAGCCAAGGCGACAGGGTATCTGGTGGCTACACCTTC.

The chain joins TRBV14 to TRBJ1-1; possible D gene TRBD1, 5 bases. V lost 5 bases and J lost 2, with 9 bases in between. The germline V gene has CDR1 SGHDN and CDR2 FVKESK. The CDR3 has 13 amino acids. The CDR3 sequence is CASSAGTNTEAFF. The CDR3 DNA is TGTGCCAGCAGCGCAGGGACCAACACTGAAGCTTTCTTT. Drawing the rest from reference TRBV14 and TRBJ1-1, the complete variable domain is EAGVTQFPSHSVIEKGQTVTLRCDPISGHDNLYWYRRVMGKEIKFLLHFVKESKQDESGMPNNRFLAERTGGTYSTLKVQPAELEDSGVYFCASSAGTNTEAFFGQGTRLTVV.

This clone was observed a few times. The CDR3 bases are TGTGCCAGCAGCCGACACCAAGAGACCCAGTACTTC. The encoded protein is CASSRHQETQYF. This rearrangement joins TRBV6-5 to TRBJ2-5; D remains unclear. The CDR3 runs 12 residues. V was clipped by 6 bases and J by 0 bases, with 5 bases between them. From germline, CDR1 is MNHEY and CDR2 SVGAGI.

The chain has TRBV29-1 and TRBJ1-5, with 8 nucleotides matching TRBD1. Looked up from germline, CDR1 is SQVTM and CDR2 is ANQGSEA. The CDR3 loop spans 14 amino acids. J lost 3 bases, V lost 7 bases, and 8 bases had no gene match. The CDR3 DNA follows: TGCAGCGCTGACAGGGGTCCCCCCAATCAGCCCCAGCATTTT. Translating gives CSADRGPPNQPQHF. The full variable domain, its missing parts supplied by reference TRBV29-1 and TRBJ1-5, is SAVISQKPSRDICQRGTSLTIQCQVDSQVTMMFWYRQQPGQSLTLIATANQGSEATYESGFVIDKFPISRPNLTFSTLTVSNMSPEDSSIYLCSADRGPPNQPQHFGDGTRLSIL.

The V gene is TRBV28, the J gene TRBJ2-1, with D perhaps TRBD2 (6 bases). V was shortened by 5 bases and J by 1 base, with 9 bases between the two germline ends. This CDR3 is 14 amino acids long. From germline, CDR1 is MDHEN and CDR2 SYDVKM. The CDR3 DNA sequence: TGTGCCAGCAGTCACGGGACTTCCTACAATGAGCAGTTCTTC. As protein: CASSHGTSYNEQFF.

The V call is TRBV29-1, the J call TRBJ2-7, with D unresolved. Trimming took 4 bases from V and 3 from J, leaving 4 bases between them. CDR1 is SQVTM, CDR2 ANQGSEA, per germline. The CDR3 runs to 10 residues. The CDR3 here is CSVVIYEQYF. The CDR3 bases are TGCAGCGTTGTTATCTACGAGCAGTACTTC.

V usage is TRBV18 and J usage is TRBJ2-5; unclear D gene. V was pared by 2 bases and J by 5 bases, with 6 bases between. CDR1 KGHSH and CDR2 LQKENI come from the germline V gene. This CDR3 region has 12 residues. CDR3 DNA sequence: TGTGCCAGCTCACCAGAGATGGAGACCCAGTACTTC. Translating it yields CASSPEMETQYF.

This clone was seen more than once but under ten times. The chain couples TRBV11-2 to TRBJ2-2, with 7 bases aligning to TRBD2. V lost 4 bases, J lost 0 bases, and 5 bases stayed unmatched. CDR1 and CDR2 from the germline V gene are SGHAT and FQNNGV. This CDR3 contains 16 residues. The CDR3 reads CASSSPTSTNTGELFF. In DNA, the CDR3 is TGTGCCAGCAGCTCCCCGACTAGCACGAACACCGGGGAGCTGTTTTTT. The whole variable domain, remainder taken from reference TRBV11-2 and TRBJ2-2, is EAGVAQSPRYKIIEKRQSVAFWCNPISGHATLYWYQQILGQGPKLLIQFQNNGVVDDSQLPKDRFSAERLKGVDSTLKIQPAKLEDSAVYLCASSSPTSTNTGELFFGEGSRLTVL.

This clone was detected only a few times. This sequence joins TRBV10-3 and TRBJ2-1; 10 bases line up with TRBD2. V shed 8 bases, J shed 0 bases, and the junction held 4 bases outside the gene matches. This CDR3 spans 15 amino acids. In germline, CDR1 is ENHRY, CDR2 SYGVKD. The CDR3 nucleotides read TGTGCCATCGGGGCTAGCGGGGGCTCCTACAATGAGCAGTTCTTC. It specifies CAIGASGGSYNEQFF.

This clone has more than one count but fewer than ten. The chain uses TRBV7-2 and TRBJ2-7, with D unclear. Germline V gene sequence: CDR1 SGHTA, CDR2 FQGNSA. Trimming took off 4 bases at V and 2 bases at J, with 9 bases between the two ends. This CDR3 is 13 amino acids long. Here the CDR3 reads CASSSSRTYEQYF. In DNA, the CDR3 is TGTGCCAGCAGCTCGTCCAGGACCTACGAGCAGTACTTC. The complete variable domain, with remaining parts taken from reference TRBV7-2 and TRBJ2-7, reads GAGVSQSPSNKVTEKGKDVELRCDPISGHTALYWYRQSLGQGLEFLIYFQGNSAPDKSGLPSDRFSAERTGGSVSTLTIQRTQQEDSAVYLCASSSSRTYEQYFGPGTRLTVT.

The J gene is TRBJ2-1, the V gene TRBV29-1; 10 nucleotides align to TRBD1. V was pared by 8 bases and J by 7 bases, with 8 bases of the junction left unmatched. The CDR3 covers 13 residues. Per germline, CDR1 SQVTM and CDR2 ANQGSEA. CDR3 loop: CSSWGGQGNEQFF. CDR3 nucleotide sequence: TGCAGCTCCTGGGGGGGACAGGGGAATGAGCAGTTCTTC.

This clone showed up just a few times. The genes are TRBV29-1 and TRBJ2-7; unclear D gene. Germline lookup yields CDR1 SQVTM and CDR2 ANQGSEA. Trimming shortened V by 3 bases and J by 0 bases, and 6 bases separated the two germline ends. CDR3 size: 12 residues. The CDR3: CSVEETSYEQYF. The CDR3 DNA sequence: TGCAGCGTTGAGGAGACCTCCTACGAGCAGTACTTC.

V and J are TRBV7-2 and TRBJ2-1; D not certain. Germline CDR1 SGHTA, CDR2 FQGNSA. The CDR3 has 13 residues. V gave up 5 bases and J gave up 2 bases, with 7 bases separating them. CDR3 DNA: TGTGCCAGCAGCATTGGGACCTACAATGAGCAGTTCTTC. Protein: CASSIGTYNEQFF. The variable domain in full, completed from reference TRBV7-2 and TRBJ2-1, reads GAGVSQSPSNKVTEKGKDVELRCDPISGHTALYWYRQSLGQGLEFLIYFQGNSAPDKSGLPSDRFSAERTGGSVSTLTIQRTQQEDSAVYLCASSIGTYNEQFFGPGTRLTVL.

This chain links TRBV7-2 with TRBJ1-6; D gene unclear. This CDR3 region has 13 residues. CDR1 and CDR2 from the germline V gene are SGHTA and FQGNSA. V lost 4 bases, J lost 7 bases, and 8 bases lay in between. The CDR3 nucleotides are TGTGCCAGCAGCTCCACCGCGAATTCACCCCTCCACTTT. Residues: CASSSTANSPLHF. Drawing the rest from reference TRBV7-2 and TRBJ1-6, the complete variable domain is GAGVSQSPSNKVTEKGKDVELRCDPISGHTALYWYRQSLGQGLEFLIYFQGNSAPDKSGLPSDRFSAERTGGSVSTLTIQRTQQEDSAVYLCASSSTANSPLHFGNGTRLTVT.

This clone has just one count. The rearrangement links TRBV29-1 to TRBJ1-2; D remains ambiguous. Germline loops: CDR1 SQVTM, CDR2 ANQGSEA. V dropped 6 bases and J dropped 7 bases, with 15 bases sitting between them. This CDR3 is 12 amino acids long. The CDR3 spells CSVDRDPGGYTF. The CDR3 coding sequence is TGCAGCGTCGATAGGGATCCCGGTGGCTACACCTTC.

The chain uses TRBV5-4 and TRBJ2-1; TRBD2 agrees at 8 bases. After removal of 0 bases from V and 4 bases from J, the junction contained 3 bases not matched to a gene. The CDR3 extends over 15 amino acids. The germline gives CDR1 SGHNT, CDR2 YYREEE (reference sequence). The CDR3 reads CASSLGTGGYNEQFF. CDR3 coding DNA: TGTGCCAGCAGCTTGGGTACGGGGGGGTACAATGAGCAGTTCTTC.